This T cell receptor (beta chain) was sequenced in a study of blood T cell repertoires in COVID-19. Study-level information: Material from acute and convalescent COVID-19 was sourced from the United States, Italy and Spain. The analysed material was cDNA or gDNA that came from T cells, B-cell-depleted T cells, or PBMCs.

Under the authors' procedure: The assay estimated nucleated cells by amplifying reference gene primers. Only in-frame clones appear in the TCRdb table, and some are missing; sequencing was by immunoSEQ multiplex PCR. V and J calls and clone size are given by that table; D and trimming were obtained from the DNA. The top ten clones hold roughly 57% of a sample with about 27,000 clones, approximately 79% of them seen once. This clone has more than one count but fewer than ten. The CDR3 contains 19 residues. Germline CDR1 is GTSNPN and CDR2 is SVGIG (reference sequence). Trimming removed 1 base at V and 0 bases at J, with 24 bases between.

The clonotype was recovered from an elderly woman with acute or convalescent COVID-19. J is TRBJ1-1 and V is TRBV30; maybe TRBD1 (5 bases). Sequenced material: peripheral blood. As DNA, the CDR3 is TGTGCCTGGAGTGCCGAGGCGGGATGGGGGGTGGGCATGAACACTGAAGCTTTCTTT. It encodes CAWSAEAGWGVGMNTEAFF. The full variable domain, completed using reference TRBV30 and TRBJ1-1, is SQTIHQWPATLVQPVGSPLSLECTVEGTSNPNLYWYRQAAGRGLQLLFYSVGIGQISSEVPQNLSASRPQDRQFILSSKKLLLSDSGFYLCAWSAEAGWGVGMNTEAFFGQGTRLTVV.